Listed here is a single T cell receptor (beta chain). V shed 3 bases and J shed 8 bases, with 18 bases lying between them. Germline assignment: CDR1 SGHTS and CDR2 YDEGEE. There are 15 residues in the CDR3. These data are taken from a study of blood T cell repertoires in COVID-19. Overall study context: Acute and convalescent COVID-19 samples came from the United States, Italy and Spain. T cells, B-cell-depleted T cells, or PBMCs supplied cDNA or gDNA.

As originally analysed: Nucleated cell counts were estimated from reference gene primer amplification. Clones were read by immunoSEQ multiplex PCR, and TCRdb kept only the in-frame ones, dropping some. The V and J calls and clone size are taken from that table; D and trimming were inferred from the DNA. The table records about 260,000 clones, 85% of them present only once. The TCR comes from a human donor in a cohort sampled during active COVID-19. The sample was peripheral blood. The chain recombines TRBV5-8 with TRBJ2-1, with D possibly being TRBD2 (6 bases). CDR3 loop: CASSSGTGVKDEQFF. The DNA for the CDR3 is TGTGCCAGCAGCTCCGGGACTGGGGTGAAAGATGAGCAGTTCTTC.